The 5 T cell receptor beta chains in this list originate from one sample, sequenced in a study of blood T cells in healthy people across ages. The second PCR ran about 6 to 12 cycles with a sample-barcoded 5' primer and J-beta primers. TCRdb reprocessed the 5' RACE reads via MiXCR and lists one record per CDR3 protein. The table shows fewer than 1.5 million distinct CDR3 sequences, with approximately 42% occurring only once. Sequencing was performed on blood. Every receptor here comes from a woman between 18 and 30 years old in good health.

This chain connects TRBV6-2 or TRBV6-3 to TRBJ2-5; D remains unclear. The end of the DNA is better explained by TRBJ2-7, so the J call may be wrong. CDR1 and CDR2 (germline): MNHEY, SVGEGT. The CDR3 extends over 13 amino acids. This chain's CDR3 is CASSSLDHYEQYF. Here the CDR3 DNA reads TGTGCCAGCAGTTCCTTGGACCACTACGAGCAGTACTTC.

The chain recombines TRBV6-1 with TRBJ2-7; TRBD1 matches 7 bases. Germline-derived CDR1 and CDR2 are MNHNS and SASEGT. Trimming removed 2 bases from V and 6 bases from J; junction bases left unmatched: 10. The CDR3 is 15 residues long. Here the CDR3 DNA reads TGTGCCAGCAGTGAACGGGACAGTAGGTCTCCCGAGCAGTACTTC. Translation gives CASSERDSRSPEQYF.

This sequence joins TRBV20-1 and TRBJ2-1; 7 nucleotides match TRBD2. The CDR3 is 15 residues long. Germline V gene data show CDR1 as DFQATT and CDR2 as SNEGSKA (reference sequence). The V and J ends lost 1 base and 6 bases, in that order; junction bases with no gene match: 9. The CDR3 sequence is CSARGTGGSINEQFF. The CDR3 DNA reads as TGCAGTGCTAGAGGGACTGGCGGGAGTATCAATGAGCAGTTCTTC.

The chain recombines TRBV7-8 with TRBJ2-1; 8 nucleotides match TRBD2. V lost 7 bases and J lost 4; bases outside the gene matches: 9. Germline CDR1 SGHVS, CDR2 FQNEAQ. The CDR3 is 15 amino acids. DNA of the CDR3: TGTGCCAGCACCACCGGCGGGGGGACGTACAATGAGCAGTTCTTC. Its protein is CASTTGGGTYNEQFF.

CDR3 DNA sequence: TGTGCCAGCAGTACCGGGACTGTCCTGGGGCAGTACTTC. This encodes CASSTGTVLGQYF. The chain is built from TRBV6-5 and TRBJ2-4; maybe TRBD2 (6 bases). From germline, CDR1 is MNHEY and CDR2 SVGAGI. Trimming pared 5 bases from V and 13 bases from J, leaving 18 bases between. This CDR3 region has 13 residues.